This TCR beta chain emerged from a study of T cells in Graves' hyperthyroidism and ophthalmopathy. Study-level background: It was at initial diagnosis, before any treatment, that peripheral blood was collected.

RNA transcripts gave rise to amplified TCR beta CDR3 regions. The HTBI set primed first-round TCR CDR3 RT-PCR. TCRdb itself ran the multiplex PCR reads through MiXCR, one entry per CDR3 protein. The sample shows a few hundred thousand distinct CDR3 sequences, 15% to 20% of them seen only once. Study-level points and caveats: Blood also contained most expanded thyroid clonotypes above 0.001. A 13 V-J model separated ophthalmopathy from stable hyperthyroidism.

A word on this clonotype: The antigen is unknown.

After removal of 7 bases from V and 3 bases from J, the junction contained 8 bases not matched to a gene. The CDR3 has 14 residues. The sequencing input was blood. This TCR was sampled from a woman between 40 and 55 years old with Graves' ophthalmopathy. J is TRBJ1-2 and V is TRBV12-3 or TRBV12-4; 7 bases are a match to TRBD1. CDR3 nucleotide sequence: TGTGCCAGCAACCCAGAGGGGGCTGACTATGGCTACACCTTC. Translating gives CASNPEGADYGYTF.